This T cell receptor beta chain emerged from a study of shared clonotypes between healthy human individuals. Study-wide results and limits: Clonotypes which were not shared had lower generation probabilities than clonotypes that all four donors shared.

As to this clone: Its antigen is not identified.

About 30,000 T cell genomes, or roughly 200 ng DNA, went into the sorted-subset replicate PCRs. Sequencing was performed with immunoSEQ multiplex PCR; in TCRdb, only in-frame clones are kept and a portion is missing. This table has about 2,500,000 clones, approximately 94% appearing once. The sequencing input was naive CD4+ T cells sorted from blood. Subset denoted: CD45RA+ positively selected. The sequence was obtained from a man aged 18 to 30 in good health.

As DNA, the CDR3 is TGTGCCAGCAGCGGTTGGACCGGGACCCAGTACTTC. Protein product: CASSGWTGTQYF. The rearrangement uses TRBV7-9 and TRBJ2-5; no clear D gene. Germline CDR1 is SEHNR and CDR2 is FQNEAQ (reference sequence). This CDR3 is 12 amino acids long. V lost 5 bases to trimming and J lost 7 bases, with 11 bases between them.